This T cell receptor beta chain was profiled in a study of cytomegalovirus exposure and HLA in healthy donors. V lost 0 bases and J lost 7, with 14 bases in between. The germline gives CDR1 SGHDT, CDR2 YYEEEE. The CDR3 loop spans 14 amino acids. Generated by immunoSEQ multiplex PCR, the TCRdb table keeps only in-frame clones and is missing some. Here the sample spans about 74,000 clones, nearly 95% being singletons. The gene calls are TRBV5-6 and TRBJ2-7; D not resolved. Sequenced input: PBMCs. This TCR was recovered from a man younger than 35 in good health and CMV-seropositive. The CDR3 loop is CASSLAGSRGEQYF. The CDR3 nucleotides read TGTGCCAGCAGCTTGGCCGGGTCACGCGGTGAGCAGTACTTC.